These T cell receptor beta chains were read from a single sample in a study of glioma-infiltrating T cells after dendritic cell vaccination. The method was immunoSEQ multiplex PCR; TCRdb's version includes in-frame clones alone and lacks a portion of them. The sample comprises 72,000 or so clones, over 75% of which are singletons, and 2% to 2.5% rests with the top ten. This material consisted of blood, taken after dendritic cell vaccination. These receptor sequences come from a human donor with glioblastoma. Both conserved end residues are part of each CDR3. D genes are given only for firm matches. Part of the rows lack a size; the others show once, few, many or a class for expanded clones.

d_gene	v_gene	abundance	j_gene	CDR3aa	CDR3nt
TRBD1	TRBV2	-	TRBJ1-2	CASKDRGPGYTF	TGTGCCAGCAAGGACAGGGGGCCTGGCTACACCTTC
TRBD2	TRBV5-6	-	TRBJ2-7	CASSLAPAGGYEQYF	TGTGCCAGCAGCTTGGCGCCAGCGGGGGGATACGAGCAGTACTTC
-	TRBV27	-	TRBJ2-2	CASSLYRGSNTGELFF	TGTGCCAGCAGTTTATACCGGGGATCGAACACCGGGGAGCTGTTTTTT
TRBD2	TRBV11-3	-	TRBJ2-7	CASSRSGTTSYEQYF	TGTGCCAGCAGCCGATCCGGGACTACTTCCTACGAGCAGTACTTC
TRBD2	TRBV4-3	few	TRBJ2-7	CASSLERGSSYEQYF	TGCGCCAGCAGCCTCGAGCGGGGGAGCTCCTACGAGCAGTACTTC
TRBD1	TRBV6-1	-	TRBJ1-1	CASSWDRVREEAFF	TGTGCCAGCAGCTGGGACAGGGTGAGGGAGGAAGCTTTCTTT
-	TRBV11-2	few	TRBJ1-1	CASSLDSPGEAFF	TGTGCCAGCAGCTTAGATTCCCCCGGGGAAGCTTTCTTT
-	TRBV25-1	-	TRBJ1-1	CASSEQGLTEAFF	TGTGCCAGCAGTGAACAGGGGCTCACTGAAGCTTTCTTT
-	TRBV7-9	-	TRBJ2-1	CASSFPPSYNEQFF	TGTGCCAGCAGCTTCCCTCCCTCCTACAATGAGCAGTTCTTC
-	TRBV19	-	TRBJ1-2	CASSIQGSSGYGYTF	TGTGCCAGTAGTATTCAGGGCAGTTCCGGCTATGGCTACACCTTC
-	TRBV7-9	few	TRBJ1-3	CASSLVTGTTIYF	TGTGCCAGCAGCTTAGTGACGGGGACTACCATATATTTT
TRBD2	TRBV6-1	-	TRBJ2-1	CASTKGTSGYNEQFF	TGTGCCAGCACCAAGGGGACTAGCGGGTACAATGAGCAGTTCTTC
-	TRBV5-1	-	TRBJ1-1	CASSSTTGNTEAFF	TGCGCCAGCAGCTCCACGACAGGGAACACTGAAGCTTTCTTT
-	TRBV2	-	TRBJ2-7	CASTVWRSTYEQYF	TGTGCCAGCACTGTGTGGCGGAGTACCTACGAGCAGTACTTC
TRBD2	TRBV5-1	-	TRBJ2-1	CASSSPGLAGVYNEQFF	TGCGCCAGCAGCTCCCCTGGACTAGCGGGCGTCTACAATGAGCAGTTCTTC
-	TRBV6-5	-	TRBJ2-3	CASSSLGRTDTQYF	TGTGCCAGCAGTTCACTGGGGAGAACAGATACGCAGTATTTT
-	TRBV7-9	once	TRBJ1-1	CASSSAGLLNTEAFF	TGTGCCAGCAGCTCTGCGGGGCTACTGAACACTGAAGCTTTCTTT
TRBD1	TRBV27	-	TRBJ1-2	CASKALGQGASYTF	TGTGCCAGCAAAGCACTAGGGCAGGGGGCCAGCTACACCTTC
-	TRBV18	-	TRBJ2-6	CASSPATGSSGANVLTF	TGTGCCAGCTCACCAGCCACAGGTAGCTCTGGGGCCAACGTCCTGACTTTC
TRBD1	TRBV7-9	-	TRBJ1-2	CASSNPRGLNYGYTF	TGTGCCAGCAGTAACCCTAGGGGGCTTAACTATGGCTACACCTTC
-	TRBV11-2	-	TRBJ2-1	CASSLVREKEFF	TGTGCCAGCAGCTTAGTGCGGGAAAAGGAGTTCTTC
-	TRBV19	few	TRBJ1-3	CATRVYSGNTIYF	TGTGCCACGAGGGTTTACTCTGGAAACACCATATATTTT
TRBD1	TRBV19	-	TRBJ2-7	CASSVREDRGISYEQYF	TGTGCCAGTAGCGTCCGGGAGGACAGGGGTATCTCCTACGAGCAGTACTTC
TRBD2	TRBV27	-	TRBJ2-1	CASSPLLAGGDYNEQFF	TGTGCCAGCAGCCCCCTACTAGCGGGTGGAGACTACAATGAGCAGTTCTTC
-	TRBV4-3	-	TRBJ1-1	CASSQDLSVLNTEAFF	TGCGCCAGCAGCCAAGATTTGTCGGTGCTGAACACTGAAGCTTTCTTT
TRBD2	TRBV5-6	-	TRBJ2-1	CASNPGLAGVVEQFF	TGTGCCAGCAATCCGGGACTAGCGGGAGTGGTTGAGCAGTTCTTC
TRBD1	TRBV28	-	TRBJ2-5	CASRPGTARETQYF	TGTGCCAGCAGGCCCGGGACAGCTCGGGAGACCCAGTACTTC
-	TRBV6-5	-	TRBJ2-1	CASGTGPASYNEQFF	TGTGCCAGCGGTACAGGGCCTGCCTCCTACAATGAGCAGTTCTTC
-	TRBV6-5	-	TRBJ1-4	CASSSGGSTNEKLFF	TGTGCCAGCAGTTCTGGGGGGTCAACTAATGAAAAACTGTTTTTT
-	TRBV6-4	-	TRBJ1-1	CASSDSKGGGMNTEAFF	TGTGCCAGCAGTGACTCTAAGGGTGGCGGGATGAACACTGAAGCTTTCTTT
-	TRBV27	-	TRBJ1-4	CASSLQAAGEVGKLFF	TGTGCCAGCAGTTTACAAGCGGCGGGGGAAGTCGGAAAACTGTTTTTT
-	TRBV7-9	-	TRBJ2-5	CASSGHGQPNTYF	TGTGCCAGCAGCGGACACGGACAGCCCAATACGTACTTC
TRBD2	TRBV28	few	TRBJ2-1	CASSLSLAGAYNEQFF	TGTGCCAGCAGTTTGAGTCTAGCGGGAGCATACAATGAGCAGTTCTTC
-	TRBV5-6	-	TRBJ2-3	CASSWTTRTDTQYF	TGTGCCAGCAGCTGGACTACGCGCACAGATACGCAGTATTTT
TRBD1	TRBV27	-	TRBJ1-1	CASSFWGQLETEAFF	TGTGCCAGCAGTTTTTGGGGACAGCTAGAGACTGAAGCTTTCTTT
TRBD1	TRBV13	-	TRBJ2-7	CASSPQDRDYEQYF	TGTGCCAGCAGCCCCCAGGACAGGGACTACGAGCAGTACTTC
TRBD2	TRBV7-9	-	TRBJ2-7	CASSPRTSAYEQYF	TGTGCCAGCAGCCCACGGACTAGTGCTTACGAGCAGTACTTC
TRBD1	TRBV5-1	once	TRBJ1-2	CASSLGQGPYGYTF	TGCGCCAGCAGCTTGGGACAGGGCCCCTATGGCTACACCTTC
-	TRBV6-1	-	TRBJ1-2	CASSESGRYGYTF	TGTGCCAGCAGTGAGAGCGGCCGCTATGGCTACACCTTC
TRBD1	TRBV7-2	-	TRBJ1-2	CASSSPDRDYGYTF	TGTGCCAGCAGCTCTCCGGACAGGGACTATGGCTACACCTTC
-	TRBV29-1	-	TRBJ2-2	CSVIGRYTGELFF	TGCAGCGTTATAGGGAGGTACACCGGGGAGCTGTTTTTT